The clone carrying this TCR beta chain was observed a handful of times. This entry belongs to a study of cytomegalovirus exposure and HLA in healthy donors. Amplification used 60 Vbeta primers and 13 Jbeta primers. Assay: immunoSEQ multiplex PCR; the TCRdb copy retains only in-frame clones and omits some. The profile covers 99,000 or so clones, with roughly 13% appearing a single time and 15% to 20% taken by the ten largest. The V gene lost 3 bases and the J gene lost 5 bases, with 8 bases spanning the gap. This CDR3 is 13 amino acids long. Germline V gene lookup returns CDR1 MNHEY and CDR2 SMNVEV (reference sequence).

The chain employs TRBV27 and TRBJ2-1; possibly TRBD1 for D (5 bases). The sequence came from a man in his forties in good health and CMV-seropositive. Sequencing was performed on PBMCs. The CDR3 nucleotides read TGTGCCAGCAGTTTTAGGGGAAACAATGAGCAGTTCTTC. Its translation: CASSFRGNNEQFF.